These 27 T cell receptor beta chains were sequenced from one sample in a study of blood T cell repertoires in COVID-19. Clones were sequenced by immunoSEQ multiplex PCR, and TCRdb holds only the in-frame ones, with some missing. This repertoire shows 270,000 or so clones, around 89% found once; its top ten account for approximately 4.2%. Sequenced input: peripheral blood. The source of these receptors is a man in his forties with acute or convalescent COVID-19.

The chain combines TRBV5-6 with TRBJ1-6, with D possibly TRBD1 on 6 matching bases. The V gene lost 1 base and the J gene lost 8 bases, with 13 bases spanning the gap. CDR1 SGHDT and CDR2 YYEEEE come from the germline V gene. CDR3 length: 15 amino acids. The CDR3, as DNA: TGTGCCAGCAGCTTGCGCAGGGGAAGGGATTCACCCCTCCACTTT. Amino acid sequence: CASSLRRGRDSPLHF.

The chain joins TRBV9 to TRBJ1-1, with TRBD1 matching over 9 bases. The V gene end was trimmed by 4 bases and the J gene end by 5 bases; junction bases not matched to a gene: 9. This CDR3 is 15 amino acids long. Germline CDR1 and CDR2: SGDLS and YYNGEE. In DNA form, the CDR3 reads TGTGCCAGCAGCCCCCGGGACAGGGAGGGGACTGAAGCTTTCTTT. Protein sequence: CASSPRDREGTEAFF.

The chain combines TRBV10-3 with TRBJ2-7; 9 nucleotides align to TRBD1. This CDR3 contains 14 residues. The ends lost 11 bases at V and 2 bases at J; junction bases unmatched: 10. Per the germline V gene, CDR1 is ENHRY and CDR2 is SYGVKD. The CDR3 reads CASRSRTGAYEQYF. The CDR3 nucleotides read TGTGCCTCCAGATCCAGGACAGGGGCCTACGAGCAGTACTTC.

This CDR3 is CASARGGLGYTF. CDR3 coding DNA: TGTGCCAGCGCTCGGGGGGGGCTCGGCTACACCTTC. This chain uses TRBV2 with TRBJ1-2; D might be TRBD1 (6 bases). The CDR3 length is 12 residues. Germline-derived CDR1 and CDR2 are SNHLY and FYNNEI. V lost 8 bases to trimming and J lost 8 bases, with 15 bases between them. The full variable domain, rest sourced from reference TRBV2 and TRBJ1-2, is EPEVTQTPSHQVTQMGQEVILRCVPISNHLYFYWYRQILGQKVEFLVSFYNNEISEKSEIFDDQFSVERPDGSNFTLKIRSTKLEDSAMYFCASARGGLGYTFGSGTRLTVV.

The CDR3 here is CASSLIKDRHSYEQYF. As DNA, the CDR3 is TGTGCCAGCAGCTTAATCAAGGACAGGCACTCCTACGAGCAGTACTTC. The rearrangement uses TRBV11-2 and TRBJ2-7, with 7 nucleotides matching TRBD1. CDR1 is SGHAT, CDR2 FQNNGV, per germline. The CDR3 is made up of 16 amino acids. J was trimmed by 0 bases and V by 2 bases; bases with no gene match: 7.

The chain couples TRBV9 to TRBJ1-1; tentative D call: TRBD1 (6 bases). Germline V gene data show CDR1 as SGDLS and CDR2 as YYNGEE. The CDR3 length is 13 residues. Trimming took 4 bases from V and 5 from J, leaving 12 bases between them. The CDR3 here is CASSRQGQTEAFF. CDR3 nucleotides: TGTGCCAGCAGCCGGCAGGGGCAGACTGAAGCTTTCTTT.

The V call is TRBV29-1, the J call TRBJ2-3, with D possibly TRBD1 on 6 matching bases. CDR1 is SQVTM and CDR2 is ANQGSEA in the germline V gene. The CDR3 covers 14 residues. The V end lost 5 bases, the J end lost 3 bases, and 15 bases lay between the germline ends. The CDR3 here is CSVRAGATTDTQYF. Here the CDR3 DNA reads TGCAGCGTTAGGGCAGGGGCGACAACAGATACGCAGTATTTT.

This sequence joins TRBV29-1 and TRBJ1-4; D might be TRBD1 (6 bases). Germline-derived CDR1 and CDR2 are SQVTM and ANQGSEA. The CDR3 loop spans 13 amino acids. V shed 3 bases and J shed 7 bases, with 12 bases lying between them. Written as DNA, the CDR3 is TGCAGCGTTGAGGCGGGGGGGCGTGAAAAACTGTTTTTT. Protein sequence: CSVEAGGREKLFF.

The rearrangement uses TRBV9 and TRBJ1-1; 7 bases match TRBD1. Trimming at V came to 2 bases and at J to 5 bases, leaving 15 bases not matched to a gene. Germline loops: CDR1 SGDLS, CDR2 YYNGEE. This CDR3 contains 17 residues. The CDR3 region has the DNA TGTGCCAGCAGCGTTACGAAAGGTGATCAGGGGGAAACTGAAGCTTTCTTT. This sequence encodes CASSVTKGDQGETEAFF.

The chain recombines TRBV6-1 with TRBJ1-2; unclear D gene. V lost 0 bases and J 4 bases, leaving 15 bases between the germline ends. The CDR3 has 16 residues. From germline, CDR1 is MNHNS and CDR2 SASEGT. CDR3 DNA sequence: TGTGCCAGCAGTGAAGCGCAATTGGCTCGGGTCTATGGCTACACCTTC. Residues: CASSEAQLARVYGYTF.

The V gene is TRBV18, the J gene TRBJ1-5; tentatively, D is TRBD1 (5 bases). V lost 6 bases to trimming and J lost 4 bases, with 10 bases between them. Germline V CDR1 and CDR2: KGHSH, LQKENI. The CDR3 totals 13 residues. The CDR3 nucleotides are TGTGCCAGCTCCCCAGGGAGAAATCAGCCCCAGCATTTT. It translates to CASSPGRNQPQHF. Combining the CDR3 with reference TRBV18 and TRBJ1-5 gives the whole variable domain NAGVMQNPRHLVRRRGQEARLRCSPMKGHSHVYWYRQLPEEGLKFMVYLQKENIIDESGMPKERFSAEFPKEGPSILRIQQVVRGDSAAYFCASSPGRNQPQHFGDGTRLSIL.

V and J are TRBV21-1 and TRBJ2-2; the table's TRBD1 call for D was not verified on the DNA. TRBV21-1 is a recognized pseudogene. The CDR3 is made up of 16 amino acids. Here the CDR3 reads CASSKDTGKVTGELFF. The CDR3 DNA follows: TGTGCCAGCAGCAAAGATACAGGGAAGGTCACCGGGGAGCTGTTTTTT.

The chain couples TRBV7-8 to TRBJ1-6, with D perhaps matching TRBD1 (5 bases). The ends were cut back, 1 base at V and 6 bases at J, with 16 bases in the middle. The CDR3 extends over 17 amino acids. Germline values: CDR1 SGHVS, CDR2 FQNEAQ. The CDR3 DNA reads as TGTGCCAGCAGCTTAGGGTCCCCAGGGCGAGGTAATTCACCCCTCCACTTT. This encodes CASSLGSPGRGNSPLHF.

V usage is TRBV3-1 (or the pseudogene TRBV3-2) and J usage is TRBJ1-2; possibly TRBD1 for D (5 bases). Looked up from germline, CDR1 is LGHDT and CDR2 is YNNKEL (reference sequence). CDR3 length: 15 residues. V was trimmed by 0 bases and J by 2 bases, leaving 10 bases between them. The chain's CDR3 is CASSQDDRPNYGYTF. CDR3 bases: TGTGCCAGCAGCCAAGATGACAGACCGAACTATGGCTACACCTTC.

The chain uses TRBV5-1 and TRBJ2-4; D remains unclear. Germline assignment: CDR1 SGHRS and CDR2 YFSETQ. Deletions cut 3 bases from V and 5 bases from J, with 3 bases between. The CDR3 spans 11 residues. The CDR3 protein is CASSSQNIQYF. The DNA for the CDR3 is TGCGCCAGCAGCTCTCAAAACATTCAGTACTTC.

This clone was detected only once. The V and J genes are TRBV19 and TRBJ2-4; tentatively, D is TRBD1 (5 bases). Looked up from germline, CDR1 is LNHDA and CDR2 is SQIVND (reference sequence). CDR3 length: 12 residues. With 5 bases removed from V and 7 bases from J, the gap between germline ends came to 9 bases. This chain's CDR3 is CASSARVNIQYF. The CDR3 coding sequence is TGTGCCAGTAGTGCCAGGGTTAACATTCAGTACTTC.

The chain is built from TRBV2 and TRBJ1-2; 7 bases match TRBD1. V lost 6 bases, J lost 8 bases, and 9 bases stayed unmatched. This CDR3 region has 13 residues. Germline assignment: CDR1 SNHLY and CDR2 FYNNEI. The CDR3 region has the DNA TGTGCCAGCAGCCAGATGACAGGGCAGGGCTACACCTTC. It is translated as CASSQMTGQGYTF.

The rearrangement uses TRBV27 and TRBJ1-2; no definite D call. Trimming left V 0 bases short and J 7 bases short, with 21 bases between. Germline values: CDR1 MNHEY, CDR2 SMNVEV (reference sequence). This CDR3 contains 17 residues. CDR3 loop: CASSLSPGLQPLGGYTF. CDR3 coding DNA: TGTGCCAGCAGTTTATCTCCCGGGTTACAACCCCTCGGTGGCTACACCTTC.

V gene TRBV20-1 combines with J gene TRBJ1-5; no definite D call. The V and J ends lost 3 bases and 2 bases respectively, with 8 bases between them. From germline, CDR1 is DFQATT and CDR2 SNEGSKA (reference sequence). The CDR3 has 13 amino acids. Here the CDR3 DNA reads TGCAGTGCTAGTATCACGGGCAATCAGCCCCAGCATTTT. It translates to CSASITGNQPQHF.

In its sample, this clone was seen once. This sequence joins TRBV27 and TRBJ1-5, with 8 bases that match TRBD1. The CDR3 has 14 amino acids. CDR1 MNHEY and CDR2 SMNVEV come from the germline V gene (reference sequence). V was clipped by 6 bases and J by 8 bases; unmatched bases: 9. The CDR3 loop reads CASRGTGRREPQHF. The DNA of the CDR3 is TGTGCCAGCAGAGGGACAGGCCGTCGGGAGCCCCAGCATTTT.

This clone was seen once. The chain is built from TRBV19 and TRBJ1-2, with 8 bases that match TRBD1. CDR3 length: 15 amino acids. Trimming took 4 bases from V and 3 from J; bases not matched to a gene: 7. The germline V gene encodes CDR1 LNHDA and CDR2 SQIVND (reference sequence). The CDR3 spells CASSTPGQGDYGYTF. CDR3 bases: TGTGCCAGTAGTACTCCAGGACAGGGAGACTATGGCTACACCTTC.

The chain carries TRBV7-3 and TRBJ2-1; D is undetermined. This CDR3 has 13 residues. The V and J ends lost 1 base and 8 bases respectively, with 9 bases between them. The germline gives CDR1 SGHTA, CDR2 FQGTGA. The CDR3 protein is CASSLNPVDEQFF. The DNA for the CDR3 is TGTGCCAGCAGCTTAAATCCTGTCGATGAGCAGTTCTTC. The full variable domain, rest sourced from reference TRBV7-3 and TRBJ2-1, is GAGVSQTPSNKVTEKGKYVELRCDPISGHTALYWYRQSLGQGPEFLIYFQGTGAADDSGLPNDRFFAVRPEGSVSTLKIQRTERGDSAVYLCASSLNPVDEQFFGPGTRLTVL.

This chain uses TRBV7-9 with TRBJ2-2, with 8 positions matching TRBD2. Germline loops: CDR1 SEHNR, CDR2 FQNEAQ (reference sequence). There are 16 residues in the CDR3. Trimming cost V 4 bases and J 3 bases; bases outside gene matches: 7. The CDR3 DNA is TGTGCCAGCAGCTCCGGGGGGGCCGGGGACACCGGGGAGCTGTTTTTT. Its translation is CASSSGGAGDTGELFF.

V and J are TRBV30 and TRBJ1-4; D is possibly TRBD1 (6 bases). Trimming stripped 5 bases from V and 8 bases from J, with 18 bases between. The CDR3 contains 14 residues. CDR1 GTSNPN and CDR2 SVGIG come from the germline V gene (reference sequence). Written as DNA, the CDR3 is TGTGCCTGGGGGGTACAGGGTGGGAACGAAAAACTGTTTTTT. It encodes CAWGVQGGNEKLFF.

A note on this clone: A junction boundary mismatches the germline segment, possibly from a read error. This rearrangement joins TRBV11-2 to TRBJ1-2, with unresolved D. This CDR3 comprises 9 residues. Germline assignment: CDR1 SGHAT and CDR2 FQNNGV. In DNA form, the CDR3 reads TGTGCCAGCAGCCGACGGCGGGTCTTC. Translation: CASSRRRVF.

This clone was recorded only once. In nucleotides, the CDR3 is TGCGCCAGCAGTGATGGCGGGGACGCGCAGTTCTTC. Residues: CASSDGGDAQFF. The chain has TRBV10-1 and TRBJ2-1; TRBD2 is a possible D gene (6 bases). Germline V gives CDR1 WNHNN, CDR2 SYGVQD (reference sequence). V gave up 3 bases and J gave up 12 bases, with 12 bases separating them. This CDR3 is built from 12 residues.

The J gene is TRBJ1-5, the V gene TRBV2; TRBD1 matches at 8 bases. Trimming removed 5 bases from V and 12 bases from J; junction bases left unmatched: 6. CDR3 length equals 12 residues. Germline V gene lookup returns CDR1 SNHLY and CDR2 FYNNEI. CDR3 sequence: CASSYADRGQHF. The CDR3 nucleotides read TGTGCCAGCAGTTATGCCGACAGGGGCCAGCATTTT.